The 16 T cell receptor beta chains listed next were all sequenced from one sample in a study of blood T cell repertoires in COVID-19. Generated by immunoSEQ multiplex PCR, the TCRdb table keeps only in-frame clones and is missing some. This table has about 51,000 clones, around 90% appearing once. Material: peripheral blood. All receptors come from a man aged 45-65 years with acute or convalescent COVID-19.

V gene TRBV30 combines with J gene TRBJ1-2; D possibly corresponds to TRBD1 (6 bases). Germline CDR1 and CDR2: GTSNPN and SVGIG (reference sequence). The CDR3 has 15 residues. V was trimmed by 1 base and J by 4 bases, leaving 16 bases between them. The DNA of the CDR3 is TGTGCCTGGAGTGACAATGGCAGGGGCCCCTATGGCTACACCTTC. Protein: CAWSDNGRGPYGYTF.

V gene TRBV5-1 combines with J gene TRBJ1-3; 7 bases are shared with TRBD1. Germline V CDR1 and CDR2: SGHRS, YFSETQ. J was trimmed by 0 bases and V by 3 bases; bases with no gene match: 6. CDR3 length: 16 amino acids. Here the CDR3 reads CASSSGQSHSGNTIYF. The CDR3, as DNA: TGCGCCAGCAGCTCGGGACAGTCCCACTCTGGAAACACCATATATTTT.

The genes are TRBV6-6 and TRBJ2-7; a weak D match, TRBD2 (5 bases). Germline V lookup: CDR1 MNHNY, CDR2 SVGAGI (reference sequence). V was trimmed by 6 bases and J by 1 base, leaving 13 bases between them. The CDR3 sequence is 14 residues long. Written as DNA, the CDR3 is TGTGCCAGCAGAAGGACTGCCCCATCCTACGAGCAGTACTTC. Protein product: CASRRTAPSYEQYF.

CDR3 region: CASSGRKHYGYTF. The CDR3 coding sequence is TGCGCCAGCAGTGGGAGGAAACACTATGGCTACACCTTC. V usage is TRBV10-1 and J usage is TRBJ1-2, with D unclear. Germline lookup yields CDR1 WNHNN and CDR2 SYGVQD (reference sequence). V dropped 4 bases and J dropped 3 bases, with 9 bases sitting between them. The CDR3 extends over 13 amino acids.

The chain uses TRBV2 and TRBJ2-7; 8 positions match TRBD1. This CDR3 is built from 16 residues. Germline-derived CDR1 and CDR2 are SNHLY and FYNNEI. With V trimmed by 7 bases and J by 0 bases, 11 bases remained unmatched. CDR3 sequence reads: CASMLDRAGSSYEQYF. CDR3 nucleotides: TGTGCCAGCATGCTGGACAGGGCAGGGAGCTCCTACGAGCAGTACTTC.

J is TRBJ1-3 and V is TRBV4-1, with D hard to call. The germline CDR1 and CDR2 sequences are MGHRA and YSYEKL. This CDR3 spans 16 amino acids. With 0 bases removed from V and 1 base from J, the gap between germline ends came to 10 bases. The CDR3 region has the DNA TGCGCCAGCAGCCAAGATCCGCGGGGATCTGGAAACACCATATATTTT. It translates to CASSQDPRGSGNTIYF.

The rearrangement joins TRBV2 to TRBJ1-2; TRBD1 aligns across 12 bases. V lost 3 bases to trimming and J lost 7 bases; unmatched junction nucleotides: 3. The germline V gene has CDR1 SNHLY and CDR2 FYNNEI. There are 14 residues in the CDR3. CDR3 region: CASSEGQGALGYTF. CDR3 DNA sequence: TGTGCCAGCAGTGAGGGACAGGGGGCGCTTGGCTACACCTTC. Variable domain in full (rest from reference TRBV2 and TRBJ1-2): EPEVTQTPSHQVTQMGQEVILRCVPISNHLYFYWYRQILGQKVEFLVSFYNNEISEKSEIFDDQFSVERPDGSNFTLKIRSTKLEDSAMYFCASSEGQGALGYTFGSGTRLTVV.

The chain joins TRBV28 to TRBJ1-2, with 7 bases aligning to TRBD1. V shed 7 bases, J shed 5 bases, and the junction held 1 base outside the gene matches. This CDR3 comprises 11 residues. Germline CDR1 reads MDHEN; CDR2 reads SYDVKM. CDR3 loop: CASTTGYGYTF. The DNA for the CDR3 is TGTGCCAGCACGACAGGGTATGGCTACACCTTC.

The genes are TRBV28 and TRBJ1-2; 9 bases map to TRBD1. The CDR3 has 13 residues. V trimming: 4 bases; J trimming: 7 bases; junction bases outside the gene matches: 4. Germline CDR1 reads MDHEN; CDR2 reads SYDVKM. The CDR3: CASSSTGGLGYTF. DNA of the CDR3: TGTGCCAGCAGTTCCACAGGGGGCCTTGGCTACACCTTC.

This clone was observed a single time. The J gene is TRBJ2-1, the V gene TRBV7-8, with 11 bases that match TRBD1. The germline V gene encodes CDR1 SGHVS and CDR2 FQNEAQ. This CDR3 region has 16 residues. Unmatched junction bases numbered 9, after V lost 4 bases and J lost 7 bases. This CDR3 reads CASSYFPGQGGNEQFF. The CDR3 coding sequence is TGTGCCAGCAGCTACTTCCCGGGACAGGGGGGGAATGAGCAGTTCTTC.

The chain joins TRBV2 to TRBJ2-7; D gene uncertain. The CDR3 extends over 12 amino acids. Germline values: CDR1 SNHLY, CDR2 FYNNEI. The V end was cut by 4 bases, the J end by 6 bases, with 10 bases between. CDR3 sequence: CASSGSRVEQYF. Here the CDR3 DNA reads TGTGCCAGCAGTGGAAGTCGGGTCGAGCAGTACTTC.

CDR3 protein: CASSLRQGLVRANVLTF. The CDR3 nucleotides are TGTGCCAGCAGCCTCCGGCAGGGTCTTGTCAGAGCCAACGTCCTGACTTTC. The V and J genes are TRBV11-2 and TRBJ2-6, with a tentative D call TRBD1 (5 bases). With 5 bases removed from V and 7 bases from J, the gap between germline ends came to 21 bases. The germline gives CDR1 SGHAT, CDR2 FQNNGV. The CDR3 is made up of 17 amino acids. The full variable domain, with the rest looked up from reference TRBV11-2 and TRBJ2-6, is EAGVAQSPRYKIIEKRQSVAFWCNPISGHATLYWYQQILGQGPKLLIQFQNNGVVDDSQLPKDRFSAERLKGVDSTLKIQPAKLEDSAVYLCASSLRQGLVRANVLTFGAGSRLTVL.

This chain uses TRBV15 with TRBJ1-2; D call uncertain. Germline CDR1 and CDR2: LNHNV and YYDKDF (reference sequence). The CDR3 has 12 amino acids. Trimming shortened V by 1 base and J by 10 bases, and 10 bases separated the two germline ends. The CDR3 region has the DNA TGTGCCACCAGCAGAGCAAGTCAGAACTACACCTTC. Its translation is CATSRASQNYTF. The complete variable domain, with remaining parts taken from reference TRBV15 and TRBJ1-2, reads DAMVIQNPRYQVTQFGKPVTLSCSQTLNHNVMYWYQQKSSQAPKLLFHYYDKDFNNEADTPDNFQSRRPNTSFCFLDIRSPGLGDTAMYLCATSRASQNYTFGSGTRLTVV.

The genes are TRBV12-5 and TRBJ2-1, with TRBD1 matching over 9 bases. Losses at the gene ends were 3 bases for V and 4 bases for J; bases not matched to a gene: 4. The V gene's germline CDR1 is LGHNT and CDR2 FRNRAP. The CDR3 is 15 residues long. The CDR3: CASGLGTGPYNEQFF. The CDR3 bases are TGTGCTAGTGGTTTAGGGACAGGGCCATACAATGAGCAGTTCTTC.

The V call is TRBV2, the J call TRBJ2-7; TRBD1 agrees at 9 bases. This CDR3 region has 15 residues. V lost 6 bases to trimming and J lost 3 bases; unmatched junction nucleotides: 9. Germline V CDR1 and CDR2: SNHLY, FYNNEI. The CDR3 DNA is TGTGCCAGCAGGGGGCCCGGACAGGGGATCTACGAGCAGTACTTC. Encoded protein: CASRGPGQGIYEQYF.

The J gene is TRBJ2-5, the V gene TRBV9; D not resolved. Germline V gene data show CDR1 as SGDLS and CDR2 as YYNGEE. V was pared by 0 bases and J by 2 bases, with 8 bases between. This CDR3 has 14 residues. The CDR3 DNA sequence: TGTGCCAGCAGCGTAGGCAACGGGCAAGAGACCCAGTACTTC. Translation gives CASSVGNGQETQYF. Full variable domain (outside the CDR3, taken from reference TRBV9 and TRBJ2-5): DSGVTQTPKHLITATGQRVTLRCSPRSGDLSVYWYQQSLDQGLQFLIQYYNGEERAKGNILERFSAQQFPDLHSELNLSSLELGDSALYFCASSVGNGQETQYFGPGTRLLVL.